This TCR beta chain was observed in a study of early T cells in non-severe SARS-CoV-2 infection (dated by TCRdb to the early 2020s). Turning to the overall study: Bulk RNA from unsorted whole blood was used for TCR sequencing, so alpha and beta chains could not be paired.

This clonotype was picked up many times. The antigen it recognizes is unknown. No much larger clone is present one base from it, and per-base qualities are unavailable. Overall study outcomes, separate from this receptor: VDJdb matching was skewed toward anti-spike CD8 responses and likely underestimated virus-specific expansions by missing private and CD4 specificities.

Libraries were built with 5' RACE. TCRdb shows the sequencer as NextSeq 500. In the TCR library protocol, unique molecular identifiers were attached to individual cDNA molecules to correct for PCR bias and sequencing error. Both TCR alpha and beta chains were sequenced, and tight co-correlation was observed between alpha and beta sequence abundances in each sample. The study's processing was this. Decombinator V4 was used to perform V gene, J gene and CDR3 annotation of TCR sequences. TCRs were defined as expanded if a significant change between any two time points was detected under a Poisson model with p below 0.0001. TCR abundances were normalised to the total number of TCRs sequenced per sample and were expressed as counts per million. TRAV1-2 paired with TRAJ12, TRAJ20 or TRAJ33 defined MAIT TCRs, while TRAV10 paired with TRAJ18 defined iNKT TCRs. VDJdb, accessed 1 November 2021, was searched for CMV, EBV and SARS-CoV-2 annotated TCRs, excluding TCRs annotated for multiple antigens. In-frame beta chains were kept once TCRdb had trimmed the public reads at Q25 with fastp and called clones with MiXCR. Rows with a matching CDR3 protein are joined into one entry that keeps the most common DNA and genes. The V and J calls come from TCRdb's annotation, not from the publication. Recorded for this sample are about 52,000 distinct CDR3 sequences; about 8.2% of them occurred a single time. About 9.2% of the sample lies in the top ten.

V sheds 4 bases and J sheds 3 bases, leaving 13 bases between their ends. CDR1 is given as SGHNT and CDR2 as YENEEA, both from the germline V gene. From its cysteine to its phenylalanine, the CDR3 spans 15 amino acids. The kept DNA is CDR3 alone, 45 bases in frame from the first base. A case-control design nested within a healthcare worker cohort in London, UK, was used, with weekly nasopharyngeal swab PCR tests and blood sampling performed. Healthcare workers were recruited during the week of the UK lockdown, between 23 and 31 March 2020, and followed weekly for up to roughly 15 weeks. The sequence was obtained from an adult who was a healthcare worker with PCR-confirmed SARS-CoV-2 infection or an uninfected control (not recorded which). The source material was whole blood. This chain joins TRBV11-3 to TRBJ2-1, with the D gene not clear enough to name. The CDR3 is CASSSSRSLYNEQFF. The DNA is TGTGCCAGCAGCTCGTCCCGCAGCCTCTACAATGAGCAGTTCTTC.